Presented here are 29 T cell receptor beta chains from one specimen sequenced in a study of T cells in Graves' hyperthyroidism and ophthalmopathy. Authors of the study amplified TCR beta CDR3 regions from RNA transcripts. The HTBI primer set was used in a first-round RT-PCR of the TCR CDR3. TCRdb itself ran the multiplex PCR reads through MiXCR, one entry per CDR3 protein. The sample shows hundreds of thousands of distinct CDR3 sequences, 35% to 40% of them seen only once. The sequenced material came from blood. Receptors were obtained from a man between 18 and 29 years old with Graves' hyperthyroidism.

The V call is TRBV20-1, the J call TRBJ1-5; D unresolved. Per germline, CDR1 DFQATT and CDR2 SNEGSKA (reference sequence). Between the trimmed V and J ends, which lost 0 bases and 2 bases, there was a span of 8 bases. The CDR3 consists of 14 residues. The CDR3 DNA sequence: TGCAGTGCTAGAGATTTCCCCGGCAATCAGCCCCAGCATTTT. Translating gives CSARDFPGNQPQHF.

This clonotype was counted ten times or more. The chain recombines TRBV7-3 with TRBJ1-5, with D possibly matching TRBD1 (5 bases). This CDR3 is built from 14 residues. Trimming pared 5 bases from V and 6 bases from J, leaving 14 bases between. Germline V lookup: CDR1 SGHTA, CDR2 FQGTGA. The CDR3 is CASSQWIRVQPQHF. The CDR3 nucleotides are TGTGCCAGCAGCCAGTGGATCAGGGTTCAGCCCCAGCATTTT.

This clonotype has a handful of counts. The V and J genes are TRBV10-3 and TRBJ2-7; 7 bases fit TRBD1. The CDR3 is made up of 15 amino acids. J lost 9 bases, V lost 10 bases, and 21 bases had no gene match. The germline CDR1 and CDR2 sequences are ENHRY and SYGVKD. CDR3 DNA sequence: TGTGCCAGCAGCACCTCCGGGACAGTGTCTCGGGGGCAGTACTTC. This sequence encodes CASSTSGTVSRGQYF.

This clonotype was recorded many times. The rearrangement links TRBV24-1 to TRBJ2-7; tentatively, D is TRBD1 or TRBD2 (5 bases each). CDR1 and CDR2 from the germline V gene are KGHDR and SFDVKD. Trimming stripped 5 bases from V and 1 base from J, with 14 bases between. The CDR3 is made up of 15 amino acids. The CDR3 coding sequence is TGTGCCACCAGTGTCGGGTCGGGGCAGTCCTACGAGCAGTACTTC. Translated: CATSVGSGQSYEQYF.

This clonotype has ten or more counts. V and J are TRBV20-1 and TRBJ2-5; 7 bases align to TRBD1. Trimming cost V 2 bases and J 3 bases; bases outside gene matches: 6. This CDR3 has 14 residues. Germline V gene data show CDR1 as DFQATT and CDR2 as SNEGSKA (reference sequence). The chain's CDR3 is CSARPPGGKETQYF. The CDR3 DNA reads as TGCAGTGCTAGACCTCCAGGGGGAAAAGAGACCCAGTACTTC.

This clonotype has a count of ten or more. The rearrangement joins TRBV7-9 to TRBJ2-6; D unresolved. Germline assignment: CDR1 SEHNR and CDR2 FQNEAQ (reference sequence). V was trimmed by 5 bases and J by 2 bases, leaving 4 bases between them. The CDR3 runs 13 residues. The CDR3 is CASSAAGANVLTF. The CDR3 DNA follows: TGTGCCAGCAGCGCGGCTGGGGCCAACGTCCTGACTTTC.

The rearrangement joins TRBV20-1 to TRBJ2-7, with TRBD2 matching 11 bases. J was trimmed by 2 bases and V by 0 bases; bases with no gene match: 0. This CDR3 is 14 amino acids long. Germline V gene sequence: CDR1 DFQATT, CDR2 SNEGSKA (reference sequence). The DNA for the CDR3 is TGCAGTGCTAGAGAACTAGCGGGAGCCTACGAGCAGTACTTC. It yields the protein CSARELAGAYEQYF.

The chain employs TRBV7-2 and TRBJ1-4, with D possibly being TRBD1 (5 bases). The V gene lost 5 bases and the J gene lost 0 bases, with 10 bases spanning the gap. Germline lookup yields CDR1 SGHTA and CDR2 FQGNSA. The CDR3 is 15 amino acids. DNA of the CDR3: TGTGCCAGCAGCCGACAGTCGTCAACTAATGAAAAACTGTTTTTT. As protein: CASSRQSSTNEKLFF.

This sequence joins TRBV12-3 or TRBV12-4 and TRBJ1-2; D possibly corresponds to TRBD1 (5 bases). The ends were cut back, 3 bases at V and 4 bases at J, with 15 bases in the middle. CDR3 length: 15 residues. The CDR3: CASSLGGGSIYGYTF. CDR3 nucleotide sequence: TGTGCCAGCAGTTTGGGTGGGGGATCCATCTATGGCTACACCTTC.

This clonotype was picked up many times. The V gene is TRBV29-1, the J gene TRBJ1-2; D call uncertain. V shed 6 bases and J shed 5 bases, with 16 bases lying between them. The germline V gene has CDR1 SQVTM and CDR2 ANQGSEA. The CDR3 length is 13 residues. CDR3 DNA: TGCAGCGTGGGGTCGGCGGAGTCGTATGGCTACACCTTC. Protein sequence: CSVGSAESYGYTF. Full variable domain (missing parts from reference TRBV29-1 and TRBJ1-2): SAVISQKPSRDICQRGTSLTIQCQVDSQVTMMFWYRQQPGQSLTLIATANQGSEATYESGFVIDKFPISRPNLTFSTLTVSNMSPEDSSIYLCSVGSAESYGYTFGSGTRLTVV.

For this clonotype: Given a much more abundant clone one base away, this may be a read error. This chain joins TRBV6-2 or TRBV6-3 and TRBJ1-5, with D unresolved. V gave up 2 bases and J gave up 3 bases, with 8 bases separating them. The CDR3 is 14 amino acids. Germline lookup yields CDR1 MNHEY and CDR2 SVGEGT. This CDR3 reads CASSYDEYNQPQHF. The CDR3 DNA follows: TGTGCCAGCAGTTACGACGAGTACAATCAGCCCCAGCATTTT.

The chain uses TRBV19 and TRBJ1-3; D is unclear. Trimming left V 7 bases short and J 0 bases short, with 16 bases between. Germline V gene data show CDR1 as LNHDA and CDR2 as SQIVND (reference sequence). This CDR3 is 16 amino acids long. The DNA of the CDR3 is TGTGCCAGTACCCTCTCTAGCCAGATCTCTGGAAACACCATATATTTT. Translated: CASTLSSQISGNTIYF.

The chain employs TRBV29-1 and TRBJ2-5; perhaps D is TRBD1 or TRBD2 (6 bases each). The CDR3 is made up of 12 amino acids. Trimming took 4 bases from V and 4 from J, leaving 10 bases between them. CDR1 is SQVTM, CDR2 ANQGSEA, per germline. The CDR3 sequence is CSVVGGLETQYF. CDR3 DNA sequence: TGCAGCGTTGTAGGGGGGCTAGAGACCCAGTACTTC.

This clonotype occurred many times. This rearrangement joins TRBV2 to TRBJ1-1, with 8 bases aligning to TRBD1. The CDR3 loop spans 14 amino acids. The V gene's germline CDR1 is SNHLY and CDR2 FYNNEI. The trim removed 6 bases at V and 8 bases at J, leaving 11 bases unmatched. The CDR3 is CASRTTGQGPEAFF. Written as DNA, the CDR3 is TGTGCCAGCAGAACTACCGGACAGGGCCCAGAAGCTTTCTTT.

In its sample, this clonotype was seen once. One base away lies a much larger clone, so this may be a sequencing read error. V usage is TRBV10-3 and J usage is TRBJ1-2; D not resolved. V was pared by 5 bases and J by 4 bases, with 11 bases between. This CDR3 comprises 13 residues. The germline V gene encodes CDR1 ENHRY and CDR2 SYGVKD. CDR3 sequence: CAISSSEFYGYTF. For the CDR3, the DNA is TGTGCCATCAGTTCTTCAGAGTTCTATGGCTACACCTTC.

The chain uses TRBV2 and TRBJ2-7; D unresolved. The length of the CDR3 is 16 residues. V was cut by 6 bases and J by 0 bases, with 18 bases left in between. Germline V gives CDR1 SNHLY, CDR2 FYNNEI. The CDR3 protein is CASSSPGSPSSYEQYF. Here the CDR3 DNA reads TGTGCCAGCAGCTCCCCTGGATCCCCGAGCTCCTACGAGCAGTACTTC.

This clonotype appeared a few times. The rearrangement uses TRBV29-1 and TRBJ2-5; 9 positions match TRBD1. The J segment lost 5 bases and the V segment lost 2 bases, leaving 6 bases of the junction unmatched. CDR1 and CDR2 (germline): SQVTM, ANQGSEA. The CDR3 covers 14 residues. The CDR3 is CSVEKGQGRETQYF. The CDR3 DNA reads TGCAGCGTTGAAAAGGGACAGGGACGGGAGACCCAGTACTTC.

The chain combines TRBV10-2 with TRBJ2-7; D possibly corresponds to TRBD2 (6 bases). This CDR3 has 12 residues. The germline V gene has CDR1 WSHSY and CDR2 SAAADI. Trimming took off 11 bases at V and 6 bases at J, with 17 bases between the two ends. The CDR3 loop is CAGTPHYGEQYF. CDR3 DNA: TGCGCCGGGACTCCTCATTACGGCGAGCAGTACTTC.

The gene calls are TRBV4-3 and TRBJ1-5; D remains ambiguous. Deletions cut 0 bases from V and 4 bases from J, with 7 bases between. CDR3 length equals 14 residues. The germline V gene has CDR1 LGHNA and CDR2 YSLEER. For the CDR3, the DNA is TGCGCCAGCAGCCAAGACGGATTGAATCAGCCCCAGCATTTT. Translation: CASSQDGLNQPQHF.

This clonotype was seen many times. V usage is TRBV12-3 or TRBV12-4 and J usage is TRBJ1-1; TRBD1 aligns across 9 bases. Losses at the gene ends were 6 bases for V and 11 bases for J; bases not matched to a gene: 7. The CDR3 extends over 12 amino acids. The CDR3 DNA sequence: TGTGCCAGCAGCTCGACCGGGACAGGGGCTTTCTTT. This sequence encodes CASSSTGTGAFF.

This clonotype came up a few times. The chain is built from TRBV12-3 or TRBV12-4 and TRBJ1-1, with 9 bases identical to TRBD1. The CDR3 extends over 15 amino acids. J lost 6 bases, V lost 5 bases, and 10 bases had no gene match. In DNA, the CDR3 is TGTGCCAGCAGTGGTCCCGGGACAGGGTCGGCTGAAGCTTTCTTT. It codes for CASSGPGTGSAEAFF.

The J gene is TRBJ1-1, the V gene TRBV5-1; TRBD1 might be the D (5 bases). This CDR3 spans 17 amino acids. Trimming stripped 4 bases from V and 2 bases from J, with 21 bases between. The V gene's germline CDR1 is SGHRS and CDR2 YFSETQ. As DNA, the CDR3 is TGCGCCAGCAGCAAATTAACTTGGGACTCGCGAAACACTGAAGCTTTCTTT. Translating gives CASSKLTWDSRNTEAFF.

This clonotype was counted a few times. The chain uses TRBV7-9 and TRBJ1-1, with D possibly matching TRBD1 (6 bases). V dropped 5 bases and J dropped 7 bases, with 20 bases sitting between them. The CDR3 has 15 amino acids. Germline CDR1 is SEHNR and CDR2 is FQNEAQ (reference sequence). Here the CDR3 reads CASSQDPGHPGEAFF. DNA of the CDR3: TGTGCCAGCAGCCAAGATCCGGGACATCCAGGTGAAGCTTTCTTT.

The chain couples TRBV20-1 to TRBJ2-2; 8 bases fit TRBD2. The germline gives CDR1 DFQATT, CDR2 SNEGSKA (reference sequence). This CDR3 has 14 residues. With 3 bases clipped from V and 3 bases from J, the junction kept 3 bases outside the gene matches. The CDR3 bases are TGCAGTGCTAGGGGACTAGTCCACACCGGGGAGCTGTTTTTT. It yields the protein CSARGLVHTGELFF.

In regard to this clonotype: An end of the junction does not agree with germline; a read error may underlie this. This chain joins TRBV2 and TRBJ1-5; D call uncertain. The CDR3 totals 17 residues. Germline CDR1 and CDR2: SNHLY and FYNNEI. Here the CDR3 reads CASSQESLGSSNQPQHF. The CDR3 DNA is TGCGCCAGCAGCCAAGAGAGTCTAGGGAGTAGCAATCAGCCCCAGCATTTT. The variable domain in full, completed from reference TRBV2 and TRBJ1-5, reads EPEVTQTPSHQVTQMGQEVILRCVPISNHLYFYWYRQILGQKVEFLVSFYNNEISEKSEIFDDQFSVERPDGSNFTLKIRSTKLEDSAMYFCASSQESLGSSNQPQHFGDGTRLSIL.

In its sample, this clonotype was seen many times. The chain has TRBV9 and TRBJ1-5; possible D gene TRBD1, 5 bases. The CDR3 totals 14 residues. The V and J ends lost 4 bases and 7 bases respectively, with 15 bases between them. Germline V gives CDR1 SGDLS, CDR2 YYNGEE. DNA for the CDR3: TGTGCCAGCAGCCCTTGGGGGGAAACCCAGCCCCAGCATTTT. Its protein product is CASSPWGETQPQHF.

The V call is TRBV19, the J call TRBJ2-7, with 9 bases identical to TRBD2. With 3 bases clipped from V and 0 bases from J, the junction kept 6 bases outside the gene matches. Per germline, CDR1 LNHDA and CDR2 SQIVND (reference sequence). The CDR3 spans 16 residues. The CDR3 protein is CASSITTSGFSYEQYF. The CDR3 DNA is TGTGCCAGTAGTATCACAACTAGCGGGTTCTCCTACGAGCAGTACTTC.

CDR3 region: CASSLFSGQPQHF. The CDR3 DNA reads as TGTGCCAGCAGTTTATTCTCGGGACAGCCCCAGCATTTT. This chain joins TRBV12-3 or TRBV12-4 and TRBJ1-5; D remains unclear. V was trimmed by 2 bases and J by 7 bases, leaving 9 bases between them. The CDR3 covers 13 residues.

In its sample, this clonotype was seen once. The chain has TRBV2 and TRBJ1-1, with 10 bases matching TRBD1. The CDR3 totals 16 residues. The ends lost 5 bases at V and 2 bases at J; junction bases unmatched: 8. From germline, CDR1 is SNHLY and CDR2 FYNNEI. The CDR3 is CASSYRDRGINTEAFF. The CDR3 DNA follows: TGTGCCAGCAGTTACCGGGACAGGGGAATAAACACTGAAGCTTTCTTT.